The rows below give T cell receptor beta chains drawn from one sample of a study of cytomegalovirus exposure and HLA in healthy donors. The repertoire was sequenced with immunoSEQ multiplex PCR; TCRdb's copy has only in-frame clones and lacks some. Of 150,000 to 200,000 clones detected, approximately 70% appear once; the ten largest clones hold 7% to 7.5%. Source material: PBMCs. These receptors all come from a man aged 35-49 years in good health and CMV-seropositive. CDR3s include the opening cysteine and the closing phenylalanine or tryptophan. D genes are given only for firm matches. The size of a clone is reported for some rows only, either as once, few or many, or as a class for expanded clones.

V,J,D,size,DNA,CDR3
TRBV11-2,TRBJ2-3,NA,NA,TGTGCCAGCAGCTTTCTGGCAAGCACAGATACGCAGTATTTT,CASSFLASTDTQYF
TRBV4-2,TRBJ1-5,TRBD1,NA,TGTGCCAGCAGCCAAGAAGTGGGGGACAGGAGAACGGGACAGCCCCAGCATTTT,CASSQEVGDRRTGQPQHF
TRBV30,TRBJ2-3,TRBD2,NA,TGTGCCTGGAGTGTACGGCCCGGGGGGACAGATACGCAGTATTTT,CAWSVRPGGTDTQYF
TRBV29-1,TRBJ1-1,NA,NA,TGCAGCGTTGGGGACATGAACACTGAAGCTTTCTTT,CSVGDMNTEAFF
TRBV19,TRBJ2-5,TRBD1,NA,TGTGCCAGTAGTCACAGGGGGCGGGAGGAGACCCAGTACTTC,CASSHRGREETQYF
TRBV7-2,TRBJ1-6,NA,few,TGTGCCAGCAGGTTGACCGAGGGAGGTCGCTCACCCCTCCACTTT,CASRLTEGGRSPLHF
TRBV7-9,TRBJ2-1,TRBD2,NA,TGTGCCAGCAGCCGAAGCGGGGGGGCGATTGAGCAGTTCTTC,CASSRSGGAIEQFF
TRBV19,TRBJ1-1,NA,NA,TGTGCCAGTAGTATAGTCCCCAGGGGTGGTGAAGCTTTCTTT,CASSIVPRGGEAFF
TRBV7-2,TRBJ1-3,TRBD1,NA,TGTGCCAGCAGCTTACGGCGGACAGGGGGCGCGACTCCTGGAAACACCATATATTTT,CASSLRRTGGATPGNTIYF
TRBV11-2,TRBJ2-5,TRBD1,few,TGTGCCAGCACCACCGGGACAGTGCTTTTGTCAGAGACCCAGTACTTC,CASTTGTVLLSETQYF
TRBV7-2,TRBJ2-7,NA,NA,TGTGCCAGCAGCCCTACGCCGGCAGAAGCCGCGGGGGAGCAGTACTTC,CASSPTPAEAAGEQYF
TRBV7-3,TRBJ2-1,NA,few,TGTGCCAGCAGCCGTTCCCCCCGGATAGCCCAGCAGTTCTTC,CASSRSPRIAQQFF
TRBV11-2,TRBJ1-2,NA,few,TGTGCCAGCAGCTTAGATGTGGGCAGGGGTGAAGGCTACACCTTC,CASSLDVGRGEGYTF
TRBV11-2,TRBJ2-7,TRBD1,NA,TGTGCCAGCAGTCGTGACAGGGGCTACGAGCAGTACTTC,CASSRDRGYEQYF
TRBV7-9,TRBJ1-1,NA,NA,TGTGCCAGCAGCGGGGAGGAAGCTTTCTTT,CASSGEEAFF
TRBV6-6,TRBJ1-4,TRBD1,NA,TGTGCCAGCACCTACGGACAGGGTAATGAAAAACTGTTTTTT,CASTYGQGNEKLFF
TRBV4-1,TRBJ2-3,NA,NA,TGCGCCAGCAGCCAAGTACAGAGAGGCACAGATACGCAGTATTTT,CASSQVQRGTDTQYF
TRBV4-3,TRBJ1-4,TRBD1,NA,TGCGCCAGCAGCCCAGGGGGGTCTAATAATGAAAAACTGTTTTTT,CASSPGGSNNEKLFF
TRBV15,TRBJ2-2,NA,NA,TGTGCCACCAGCAGAGCCCACCCCCGCGCCGGGGAGCTGTTTTTT,CATSRAHPRAGELFF
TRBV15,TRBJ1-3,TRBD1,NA,TGTGCCACCAGCACAGAACAGGGGGCGTGGGGAAACACCATATATTTT,CATSTEQGAWGNTIYF
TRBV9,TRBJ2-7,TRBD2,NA,TGTGCCAGCAGCGTACGACTAGCGGGGGGGGAGCAGTACTTC,CASSVRLAGGEQYF
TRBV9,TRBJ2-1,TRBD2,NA,TGTGCCAGCAGCCCGACTAGCGGGGGGGCCCGGTCCTACAATGAGCAGTTCTTC,CASSPTSGGARSYNEQFF
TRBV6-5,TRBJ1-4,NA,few,TGTGCCAGCAGTCTCTCGGGAGCTAATGAAAAACTGTTTTTT,CASSLSGANEKLFF
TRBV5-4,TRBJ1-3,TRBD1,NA,TGTGCCAGCAGCTGGGGAACAGGGGGCGCTGGAAACACCATATATTTT,CASSWGTGGAGNTIYF
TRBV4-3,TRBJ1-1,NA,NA,TGCGCCAGCAGTTATACAGCAGTGAACACTGAAGCTTTCTTT,CASSYTAVNTEAFF
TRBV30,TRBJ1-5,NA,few,TGTGCCTGGAGTGTACAGGGCAATCAGCCCCAGCATTTT,CAWSVQGNQPQHF
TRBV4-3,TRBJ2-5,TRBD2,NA,TGCGCCAGCAGCCTGACGGGAGGGTATGGCGAGACCCAGTACTTC,CASSLTGGYGETQYF
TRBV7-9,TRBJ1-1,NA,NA,TGTGCCAGCAGATTGACAGTTGAAGCTTTCTTT,CASRLTVEAFF
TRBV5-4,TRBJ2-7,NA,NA,TGTGCCAGCAGCTTGGAATCTGAGTTAAGCTCCTACGAGCAGTACTTC,CASSLESELSSYEQYF
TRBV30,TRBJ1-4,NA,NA,TGTGCCTGCGGACCGGGGAATGAAAAACTGTTTTTT,CACGPGNEKLFF
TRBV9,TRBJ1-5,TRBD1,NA,TGTGCCAGCAGCGTAGGGACAGGGGAAAGGTTCGATCAGCCCCAGCATTTT,CASSVGTGERFDQPQHF
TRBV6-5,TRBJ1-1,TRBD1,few,TGTGCCAGCAGTTACTGGACAGGCATAACTTTCTTT,CASSYWTGITFF
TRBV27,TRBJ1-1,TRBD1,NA,TGTGCCAGCAGTCCCCACCCCCTGCAGGGGGGACTTCCGAACACTGAAGCTTTCTTT,CASSPHPLQGGLPNTEAFF
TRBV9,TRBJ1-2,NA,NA,TGTGCCAGCAGCGTAGGGGGTACAGGGTTGGCCTATGGCTACACCTTC,CASSVGGTGLAYGYTF
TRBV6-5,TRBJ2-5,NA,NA,TGTGCCAGCAGTTACTCCCGGGAGACCCAGTACTTC,CASSYSRETQYF
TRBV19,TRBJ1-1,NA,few,TGTGCCAGTAGTACGATTACGACAGGCACTGAAGCTTTCTTT,CASSTITTGTEAFF
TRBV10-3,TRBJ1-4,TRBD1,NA,TGTGCCATCAGAGGGCAGGGGGCTGAAAAACTGTTTTTT,CAIRGQGAEKLFF
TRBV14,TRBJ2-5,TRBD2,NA,TGTGCCAGCAGCCAAGACCGGGGGGGAGGAGAGACCCAGTACTTC,CASSQDRGGGETQYF
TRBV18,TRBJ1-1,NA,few,TGTGCCAGCTCACCCCAGGGCTGGGGCACTGAAGCTTTCTTT,CASSPQGWGTEAFF
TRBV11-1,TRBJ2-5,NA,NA,TGTGCCAGCAGTCCACAGCAGACCCCCATGACCCAGTACTTC,CASSPQQTPMTQYF
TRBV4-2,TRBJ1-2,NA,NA,TGTGCCAGCAGCCAAGAGTTGGTGCAGGATGGATGGAATGGCTACACCTTC,CASSQELVQDGWNGYTF
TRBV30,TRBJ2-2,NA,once,TGTGCCTGGATCAGGGAGGTTGACACCGGGGAGCTGTTTTTT,CAWIREVDTGELFF
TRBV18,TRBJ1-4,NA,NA,TGTGCCAGCTCACCAGGGGGGTCTGATGAAAAACTGTTTTTT,CASSPGGSDEKLFF
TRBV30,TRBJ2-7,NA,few,TGTGCCTGGAGTGTACCGGTTACAGTGTTCCTTCAGGACGAGCAGTACTTC,CAWSVPVTVFLQDEQYF
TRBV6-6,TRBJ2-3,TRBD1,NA,TGTGCCAGCTATGGGACAGGTGTTAGCACAGATACGCAGTATTTT,CASYGTGVSTDTQYF
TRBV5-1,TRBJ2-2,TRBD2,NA,TGCGCCAGCAGCTTGACTAGCGGGGGTGCCGGGGAGCTGTTTTTT,CASSLTSGGAGELFF
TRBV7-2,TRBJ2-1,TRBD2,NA,TGTGCCAGCAGCTCGCTAGCGGGGCCCAGGGATGAGCAGTTCTTC,CASSSLAGPRDEQFF